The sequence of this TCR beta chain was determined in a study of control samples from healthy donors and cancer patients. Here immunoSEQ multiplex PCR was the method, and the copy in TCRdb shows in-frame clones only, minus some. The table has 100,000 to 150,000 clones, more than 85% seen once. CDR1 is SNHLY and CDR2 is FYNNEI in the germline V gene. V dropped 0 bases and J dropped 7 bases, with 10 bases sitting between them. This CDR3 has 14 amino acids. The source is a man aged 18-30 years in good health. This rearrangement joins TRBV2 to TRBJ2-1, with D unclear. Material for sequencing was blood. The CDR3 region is CASSEAGRVNEQFF. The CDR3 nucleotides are TGTGCCAGCAGTGAAGCGGGTAGGGTGAATGAGCAGTTCTTC.